This T cell receptor (beta chain) was identified during a study of cytotoxic CD8 clonotypes in ibrutinib-treated CLL. Generated by immunoSEQ multiplex PCR, the TCRdb table keeps only in-frame clones and is missing some. The sample includes about 200,000 clones, more than 70% seen only once; the top ten take about an eighth. Genomic DNA in an amount of approximately 2 micrograms was extracted from cryopreserved PBMCs and used for the preparation of TCR beta libraries. The germline CDR1 and CDR2 sequences are MDHEN and SYDVKM. The germline V and J ends were trimmed by 3 bases and 4 bases, with 13 bases remaining between them. The CDR3 is made up of 15 amino acids.

The clonotype originates from a human donor with chronic lymphocytic leukemia. Specimen: PBMCs, collected after 12 months of ibrutinib treatment. This chain uses TRBV28 with TRBJ1-5; D uncertain. CDR3: CASSLVGSFNQPQHF. The CDR3 nucleotides are TGTGCCAGCAGTTTGGTTGGGAGTTTTAATCAGCCCCAGCATTTT.